These 17 T cell receptor beta chains share one sample of origin, sequenced in a study of patients and donors after allogeneic stem cell transplantation. Each CDR3 protein is one row after TCRdb ran MiXCR on the RT-PCR reads. The table has 65,000 to 80,000 distinct CDR3 sequences, more than 20% seen once. Sequencing was done on a sample of blood, either unsorted or a sorted T cell fraction (not recorded which). These receptors came from a human donor who was either an allogeneic HSCT recipient or a stem cell or donor lymphocyte infusion donor (not recorded which). It is not recorded whose cells these are; they may come from a transplant donor.

This clonotype has just a few counts. The V gene is TRBV9, the J gene TRBJ2-1; the D call may be TRBD1 or TRBD2 (5 bases each). The CDR3 covers 15 residues. V shed 2 bases and J shed 3 bases, with 12 bases lying between them. CDR1 is SGDLS and CDR2 is YYNGEE in the germline V gene. The CDR3 coding sequence is TGTGCCAGCAGCGTCTTGGCGAGGGGCTACAATGAGCAGTTCTTC. Translating it yields CASSVLARGYNEQFF.

This clonotype was recorded a few times. The chain couples TRBV12-3 or TRBV12-4 to TRBJ2-7; 8 nucleotides match TRBD1. The CDR3 consists of 14 residues. V was pared by 6 bases and J by 4 bases, with 8 bases of the junction left unmatched. The CDR3 coding sequence is TGTGCCAGCAGCCCATGGCAGGGGGCTTACGAGCAGTACTTC. It codes for CASSPWQGAYEQYF.

The chain employs TRBV4-1 and TRBJ2-5, with D tentatively TRBD1 (6 bases). V was clipped by 0 bases and J by 2 bases, with 10 bases between them. Germline V CDR1 and CDR2: MGHRA, YSYEKL. The CDR3 runs to 15 residues. CDR3 DNA sequence: TGCGCCAGCAGCCAAGATTTTGGACAGCAAGAGACCCAGTACTTC. Translated: CASSQDFGQQETQYF.

The J gene is TRBJ1-6, the V gene TRBV5-1; TRBD1 aligns across 7 bases. CDR1 and CDR2 from the germline V gene are SGHRS and YFSETQ. The CDR3 loop spans 19 amino acids. The J segment lost 2 bases and the V segment lost 4 bases, leaving 15 bases of the junction unmatched. This chain's CDR3 is CASSLLLRTTGAYNSPLHF. The CDR3 DNA is TGCGCCAGCAGCCTCCTCCTCAGGACCACAGGGGCCTATAATTCACCCCTCCACTTT. Full variable domain (outside the CDR3, taken from reference TRBV5-1 and TRBJ1-6): KAGVTQTPRYLIKTRGQQVTLSCSPISGHRSVSWYQQTPGQGLQFLFEYFSETQRNKGNFPGRFSGRQFSNSRSEMNVSTLELGDSALYLCASSLLLRTTGAYNSPLHFGNGTRLTVT.

The genes are TRBV6-6 and TRBJ1-2; the D gene is possibly TRBD1 (6 bases). Trimming removed 0 bases at V and 6 bases at J, with 11 bases between. The CDR3 spans 14 residues. From germline, CDR1 is MNHNY and CDR2 SVGAGI (reference sequence). Written as DNA, the CDR3 is TGTGCCAGCAGTTACTCGGGGGGCCTGGATGGCTACACCTTC. Encoded protein: CASSYSGGLDGYTF.

This chain uses TRBV9 with TRBJ2-5; D is unresolved. CDR1 and CDR2 from the germline V gene are SGDLS and YYNGEE. V was pared by 4 bases and J by 3 bases, with 13 bases between. The CDR3 has 14 residues. CDR3 region: CASSQAQPEETQYF. In DNA form, the CDR3 reads TGTGCCAGCAGCCAGGCACAGCCCGAAGAGACCCAGTACTTC.

In this sample, this clonotype turned up a few times. This chain links TRBV9 with TRBJ2-1; 7 bases map to TRBD2. This CDR3 region has 15 residues. From germline, CDR1 is SGDLS and CDR2 YYNGEE. J lost 3 bases, V lost 2 bases, and 5 bases had no gene match. In DNA form, the CDR3 reads TGTGCCAGCAGCGTTTCCAGCGGGATCTACAATGAGCAGTTCTTC. It encodes CASSVSSGIYNEQFF.

This clonotype appeared once. The chain couples TRBV3-1 to TRBJ2-2, with 10 bases identical to TRBD2. The germline CDR1 and CDR2 sequences are LGHDT and YNNKEL (reference sequence). This CDR3 region has 16 residues. With V trimmed by 2 bases and J by 2 bases, 2 bases remained unmatched. CDR3 nucleotides: TGTGCCAGCAGCCAATCTAGCGGGGGTAACACCGGGGAGCTGTTTTTT. Its protein is CASSQSSGGNTGELFF.

The gene calls are TRBV11-3 and TRBJ2-1; 7 nucleotides agree with TRBD2. Germline V gene data show CDR1 as SGHNT and CDR2 as YENEEA. The CDR3 consists of 18 residues. Germline trimming cut 4 bases from V and 4 bases from J; bases unmatched to any gene: 16. For the CDR3, the DNA is TGTGCCAGCAGCTCTGGGACGGGAGGCCCGAGCGGATACAATGAGCAGTTCTTC. Protein product: CASSSGTGGPSGYNEQFF.

As regards this clonotype: An end of the junction differs from the germline gene, which may be a read error. V and J are TRBV7-7 and TRBJ2-3, with 8 bases identical to TRBD1. The V gene's germline CDR1 is SSHAT and CDR2 FNYEAQ (reference sequence). CDR3 length equals 15 residues. The CDR3 here is CASSLGQGVADTQYF. In nucleotides, the CDR3 is TGTGCTAGCAGCTTAGGACAGGGCGTCGCAGATACGCAGTATTTT.

The chain links TRBV7-9 to TRBJ2-3, with a weak D call TRBD1 (6 bases). The CDR3 has 13 residues. V was shortened by 2 bases and J by 6 bases, with 9 bases between the two germline ends. CDR1 is SEHNR and CDR2 is FQNEAQ in the germline V gene (reference sequence). The CDR3 protein is CASSLFRGDTQYF. The DNA of the CDR3 is TGTGCCAGCAGCTTATTTAGGGGGGATACGCAGTATTTT.

A few counts support this clonotype. V is TRBV9 and J is TRBJ1-2; D gene uncertain. Trimming stripped 3 bases from V and 0 bases from J, with 0 bases between. The CDR3 extends over 11 amino acids. CDR1 is SGDLS, CDR2 YYNGEE, per germline. The CDR3, as DNA: TGTGCCAGCAGCGCTAACTATGGCTACACCTTC. Protein: CASSANYGYTF.

V is TRBV14 and J is TRBJ2-3; a weak D match, TRBD2 (6 bases). V lost 0 bases to trimming and J lost 8 bases, with 15 bases between them. This CDR3 spans 15 amino acids. Germline CDR1 and CDR2: SGHDN and FVKESK. The chain's CDR3 is CASSQDNRRGGTQYF. DNA for the CDR3: TGTGCCAGCAGCCAAGATAACCGGAGGGGCGGTACGCAGTATTTT.

The chain combines TRBV24-1 with TRBJ1-1; TRBD1 might be the D (5 bases). The ends were cut back, 9 bases at V and 4 bases at J, with 14 bases in the middle. CDR1 KGHDR and CDR2 SFDVKD come from the germline V gene. The CDR3 sequence is 13 residues long. As DNA, the CDR3 is TGTGCCACCTCGGTGGGGGAGGGCACTGAAGCTTTCTTT. Its protein is CATSVGEGTEAFF.

This clonotype turned up a few times. The genes are TRBV5-1 and TRBJ2-1; TRBD2 aligns across 12 bases. This CDR3 region has 15 residues. Germline CDR1 and CDR2: SGHRS and YFSETQ. Germline trimming cut 4 bases from V and 8 bases from J; bases unmatched to any gene: 7. The CDR3 DNA is TGCGCCAGCAGCCCCGAGACTAGCGGGGGCGATGAGCAGTTCTTC. Its protein is CASSPETSGGDEQFF. Together with reference TRBV5-1 and TRBJ2-1, the CDR3 gives the full variable domain: KAGVTQTPRYLIKTRGQQVTLSCSPISGHRSVSWYQQTPGQGLQFLFEYFSETQRNKGNFPGRFSGRQFSNSRSEMNVSTLELGDSALYLCASSPETSGGDEQFFGPGTRLTVL.

In DNA, the CDR3 is TGCAGCGTTGACAAGGTTTCAAGGGGCTACACCTTC. Residues: CSVDKVSRGYTF. This chain links TRBV29-1 with TRBJ1-2; the D is unclear. Germline CDR1 SQVTM, CDR2 ANQGSEA. V was trimmed by 3 bases and J by 8 bases, leaving 13 bases between them. There are 12 residues in the CDR3.

This clonotype has ten or more counts. The chain links TRBV5-1 to TRBJ1-3, with TRBD1 matching over 7 bases. V was pared by 0 bases and J by 2 bases, with 5 bases of the junction left unmatched. Germline CDR1 and CDR2: SGHRS and YFSETQ. The CDR3 runs 16 residues. The CDR3 nucleotides are TGCGCCAGCAGCTTGGCCGGGACAGAGACTGGAAACACCATATATTTT. Translated, it gives CASSLAGTETGNTIYF.